This TCR beta chain was recorded in a study of regulatory T cells in long-lasting Graves disease. Study-level information: Persistence in Graves' disease required over 5 years of antithyroid drugs plus positive TSH receptor antibodies.

CDR3-region Arm-PCR and iRepertoire HTBI primers produced the TCR beta libraries. Using its own MiXCR run on the multiplex PCR reads, TCRdb lists one record per CDR3 protein. The sample has approximately 470,000 distinct CDR3 sequences; about 20% are singletons. Germline V gene sequence: CDR1 MNHNS, CDR2 SASEGT. V was clipped by 6 bases and J by 2 bases, with 7 bases between them. CDR3 length: 13 amino acids. This sample's time point: persistent/refractory GD, antithyroid drugs over 5 years with positive TRAb. PBMC-extracted RNA yielded the TCR library. This sample comprised peripheral blood mononuclear cells (PBMCs), obtained when the disease was refractory, from a patient treated with antithyroid drugs. The chain uses TRBV6-1 and TRBJ2-2; D is ambiguous. The TCR was taken from a female donor with Graves disease. CDR3 nucleotides: TGTGCCAGCAGGTACTTAAACACCGGGGAGCTGTTTTTT. Amino acids: CASRYLNTGELFF.